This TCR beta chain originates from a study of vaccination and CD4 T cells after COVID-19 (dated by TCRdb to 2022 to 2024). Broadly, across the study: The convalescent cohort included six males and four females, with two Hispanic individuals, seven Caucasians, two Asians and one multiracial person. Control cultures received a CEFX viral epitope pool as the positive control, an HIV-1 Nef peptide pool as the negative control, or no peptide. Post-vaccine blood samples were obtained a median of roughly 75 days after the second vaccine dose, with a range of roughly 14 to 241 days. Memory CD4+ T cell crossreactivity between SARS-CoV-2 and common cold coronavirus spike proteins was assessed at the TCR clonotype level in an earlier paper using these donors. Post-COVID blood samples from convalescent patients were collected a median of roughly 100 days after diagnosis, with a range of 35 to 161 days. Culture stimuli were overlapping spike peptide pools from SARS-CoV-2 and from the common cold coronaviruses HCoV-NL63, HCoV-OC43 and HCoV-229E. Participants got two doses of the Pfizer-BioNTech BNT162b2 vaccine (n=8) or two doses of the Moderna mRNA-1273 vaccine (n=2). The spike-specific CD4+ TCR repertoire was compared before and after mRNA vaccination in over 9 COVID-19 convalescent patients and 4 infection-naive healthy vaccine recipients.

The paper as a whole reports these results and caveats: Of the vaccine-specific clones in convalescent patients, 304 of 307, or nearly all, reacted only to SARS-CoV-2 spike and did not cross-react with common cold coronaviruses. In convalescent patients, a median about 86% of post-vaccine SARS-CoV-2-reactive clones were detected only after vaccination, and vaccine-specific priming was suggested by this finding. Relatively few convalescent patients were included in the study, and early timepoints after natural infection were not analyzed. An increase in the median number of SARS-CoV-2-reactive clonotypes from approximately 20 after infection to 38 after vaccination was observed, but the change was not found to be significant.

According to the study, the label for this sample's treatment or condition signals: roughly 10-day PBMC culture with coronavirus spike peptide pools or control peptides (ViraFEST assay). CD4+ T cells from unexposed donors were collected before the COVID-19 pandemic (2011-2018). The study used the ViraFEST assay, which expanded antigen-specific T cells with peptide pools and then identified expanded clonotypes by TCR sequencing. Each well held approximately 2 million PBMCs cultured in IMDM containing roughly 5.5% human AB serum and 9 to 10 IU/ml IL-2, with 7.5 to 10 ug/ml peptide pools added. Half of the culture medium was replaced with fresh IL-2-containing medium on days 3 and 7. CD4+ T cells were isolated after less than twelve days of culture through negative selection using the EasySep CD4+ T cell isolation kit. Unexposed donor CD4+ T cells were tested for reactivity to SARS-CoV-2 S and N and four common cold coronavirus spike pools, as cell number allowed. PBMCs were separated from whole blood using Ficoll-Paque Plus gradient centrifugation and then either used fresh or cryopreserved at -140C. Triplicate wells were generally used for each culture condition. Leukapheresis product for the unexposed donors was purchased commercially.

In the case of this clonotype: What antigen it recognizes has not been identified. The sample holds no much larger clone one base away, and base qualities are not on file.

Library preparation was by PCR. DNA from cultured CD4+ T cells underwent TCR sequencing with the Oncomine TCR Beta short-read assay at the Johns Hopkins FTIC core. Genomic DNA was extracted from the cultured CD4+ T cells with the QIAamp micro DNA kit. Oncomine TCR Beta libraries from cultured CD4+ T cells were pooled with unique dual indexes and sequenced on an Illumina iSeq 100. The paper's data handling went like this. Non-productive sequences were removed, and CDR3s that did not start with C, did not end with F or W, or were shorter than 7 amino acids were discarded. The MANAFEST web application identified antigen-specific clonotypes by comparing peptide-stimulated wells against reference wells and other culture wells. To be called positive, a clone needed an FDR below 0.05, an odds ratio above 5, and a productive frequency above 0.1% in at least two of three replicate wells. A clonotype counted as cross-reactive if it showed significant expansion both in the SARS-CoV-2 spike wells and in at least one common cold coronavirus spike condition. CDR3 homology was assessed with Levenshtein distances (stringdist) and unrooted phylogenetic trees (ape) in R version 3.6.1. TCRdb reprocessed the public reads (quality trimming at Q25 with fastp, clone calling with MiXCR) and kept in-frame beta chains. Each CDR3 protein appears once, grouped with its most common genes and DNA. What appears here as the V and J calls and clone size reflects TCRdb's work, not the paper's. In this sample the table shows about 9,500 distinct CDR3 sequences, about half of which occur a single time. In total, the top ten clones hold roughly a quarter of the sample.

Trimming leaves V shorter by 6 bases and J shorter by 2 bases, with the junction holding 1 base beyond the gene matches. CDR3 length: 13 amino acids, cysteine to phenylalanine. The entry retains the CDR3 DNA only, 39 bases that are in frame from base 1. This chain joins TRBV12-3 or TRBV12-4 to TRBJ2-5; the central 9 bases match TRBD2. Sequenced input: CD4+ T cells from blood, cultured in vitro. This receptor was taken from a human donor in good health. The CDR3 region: CASRTSGQETQYF. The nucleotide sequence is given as TGTGCCAGCAGGACTAGCGGACAAGAGACCCAGTACTTC.